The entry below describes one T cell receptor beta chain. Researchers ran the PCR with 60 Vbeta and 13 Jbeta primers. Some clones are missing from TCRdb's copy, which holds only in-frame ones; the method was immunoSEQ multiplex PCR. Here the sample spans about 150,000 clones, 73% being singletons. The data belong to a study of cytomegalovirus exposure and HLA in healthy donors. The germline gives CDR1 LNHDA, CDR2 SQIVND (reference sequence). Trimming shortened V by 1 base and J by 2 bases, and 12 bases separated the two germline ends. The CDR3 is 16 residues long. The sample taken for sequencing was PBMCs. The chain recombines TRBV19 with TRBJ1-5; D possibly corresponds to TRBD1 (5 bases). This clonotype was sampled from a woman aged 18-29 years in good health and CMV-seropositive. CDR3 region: CASSIVRVQGNQPQHF. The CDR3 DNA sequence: TGTGCCAGTAGTATAGTCAGGGTTCAGGGCAATCAGCCCCAGCATTTT. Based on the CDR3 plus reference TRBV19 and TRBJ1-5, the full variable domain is DGGITQSPKYLFRKEGQNVTLSCEQNLNHDAMYWYRQDPGQGLRLIYYSQIVNDFQKGDIAEGYSVSREKKESFPLTVTSAQKNPTAFYLCASSIVRVQGNQPQHFGDGTRLSIL.